A single sample is the source of the 23 T cell receptor beta chains below, sequenced in a study of cytomegalovirus exposure and HLA in healthy donors. Amplification used 60 Vbeta primers and 13 Jbeta primers. The repertoire was sequenced with immunoSEQ multiplex PCR; TCRdb's copy has only in-frame clones and lacks some. The data hold 100,000 to 150,000 clones, with 74% observed a single time. The sequenced sample was PBMCs. The receptors were gathered from a man aged 35-49 years in good health and CMV-seropositive.

V gene TRBV29-1 combines with J gene TRBJ2-1, with 7 bases fitting TRBD2. Germline CDR1 reads SQVTM; CDR2 reads ANQGSEA. The length of the CDR3 is 15 residues. Germline trimming cut 4 bases from V and 6 bases from J; bases unmatched to any gene: 12. The CDR3 here is CSVAPGPLASNEQFF. The DNA for the CDR3 is TGCAGCGTTGCCCCCGGGCCACTAGCGAGCAATGAGCAGTTCTTC.

The chain has TRBV5-1 and TRBJ1-1; weak D call: TRBD1 (6 bases). V was pared by 3 bases and J by 4 bases, with 16 bases between. The CDR3 runs 15 residues. Germline V gene sequence: CDR1 SGHRS, CDR2 YFSETQ. The CDR3 nucleotides are TGCGCCAGCAGCTCCGATTTGGGGGCCGGCACTGAAGCTTTCTTT. Encoded protein: CASSSDLGAGTEAFF.

In this sample, this clone turned up a few times. The V call is TRBV5-8, the J call TRBJ1-2; a weak D match, TRBD1 (6 bases). This CDR3 contains 12 residues. Germline CDR1 and CDR2: SGHTS and YDEGEE. Trimming removed 4 bases at V and 4 bases at J, with 8 bases between. The DNA of the CDR3 is TGTGCCAGCAGCCCGGACAGCTATGGCTACACCTTC. Protein product: CASSPDSYGYTF.

The rearrangement links TRBV7-9 to TRBJ2-7, with 7 bases fitting TRBD1. The ends lost 2 bases at V and 6 bases at J; junction bases unmatched: 1. CDR3 size: 12 residues. CDR1 SEHNR and CDR2 FQNEAQ come from the germline V gene (reference sequence). The CDR3 spells CASSLTGVEQYF. CDR3 nucleotides: TGTGCCAGCAGCTTAACAGGGGTCGAGCAGTACTTC.

The chain combines TRBV9 with TRBJ2-2; a possible D gene is TRBD2 (6 bases). From germline, CDR1 is SGDLS and CDR2 YYNGEE. The CDR3 has 16 residues. Trimming shortened V by 2 bases and J by 1 base, and 12 bases separated the two germline ends. The chain's CDR3 is CASSVVPGGNTGELFF. The CDR3 DNA reads as TGTGCCAGCAGCGTCGTCCCCGGGGGGAACACCGGGGAGCTGTTTTTT.

The rearrangement joins TRBV13 to TRBJ2-1; D is ambiguous. CDR3 length equals 15 residues. Trimming pared 4 bases from V and 0 bases from J, leaving 10 bases between. Germline lookup yields CDR1 PRHDT and CDR2 FYEKMQ (reference sequence). The CDR3 protein is CASSSRQVSYNEQFF. The CDR3 DNA follows: TGTGCCAGCAGCTCCCGGCAGGTCTCCTACAATGAGCAGTTCTTC.

The chain carries TRBV29-1 and TRBJ1-2; weak D call: TRBD1 (5 bases). V was pared by 5 bases and J by 6 bases, with 13 bases between. Germline values: CDR1 SQVTM, CDR2 ANQGSEA. This CDR3 is 12 amino acids long. This CDR3 reads CSVFGGKDGYTF. CDR3 DNA: TGCAGCGTTTTTGGGGGGAAGGATGGCTACACCTTC.

The chain is built from TRBV5-8 and TRBJ1-1; 7 bases align to TRBD1. The CDR3 spans 16 residues. Germline CDR1 reads SGHTS; CDR2 reads YDEGEE. V shed 0 bases and J 1 base; nucleotides not matched to a gene: 6. CDR3 amino acids: CASSLVYGTANTEAFF. The CDR3 DNA sequence: TGTGCCAGCAGCTTGGTATACGGGACAGCGAACACTGAAGCTTTCTTT.

J is TRBJ1-2 and V is TRBV30; 10 bases are a match to TRBD1. CDR1 is GTSNPN and CDR2 is SVGIG in the germline V gene (reference sequence). V shed 0 bases and J 7 bases; nucleotides not matched to a gene: 5. The CDR3 runs 14 residues. The CDR3 DNA follows: TGTGCCTGGAGTGTAGACAGGGGGCGGGGTGGCTACACCTTC. This codes for CAWSVDRGRGGYTF.

The chain employs TRBV20-1 and TRBJ1-4; no clear D gene. Germline V gene data show CDR1 as DFQATT and CDR2 as SNEGSKA (reference sequence). The V end lost 4 bases, the J end lost 7 bases, and 7 bases lay between the germline ends. This CDR3 contains 11 residues. The CDR3 bases are TGCAGTGCTATACGGGGTGAAAAACTGTTTTTT. Its protein product is CSAIRGEKLFF.

The chain joins TRBV6-1 to TRBJ2-7; 13 bases agree with TRBD2. Trimming took 8 bases from V and 2 from J; bases not matched to a gene: 3. From germline, CDR1 is MNHNS and CDR2 SASEGT. The CDR3 is 14 residues long. In DNA form, the CDR3 reads TGTGCCAGCGAGGGACTAGCGGGGACCTACGAGCAGTACTTC. It translates to CASEGLAGTYEQYF.

V and J are TRBV7-2 and TRBJ2-3; perhaps TRBD2 as D (6 bases). This CDR3 has 13 amino acids. The V end was cut by 4 bases, the J end by 3 bases, with 8 bases between. Germline lookup yields CDR1 SGHTA and CDR2 FQGNSA. CDR3 sequence reads: CASSSRGTDTQYF. CDR3 bases: TGTGCCAGCAGCTCGCGGGGAACAGATACGCAGTATTTT. Filled out from reference TRBV7-2 and TRBJ2-3, the complete variable domain reads GAGVSQSPSNKVTEKGKDVELRCDPISGHTALYWYRQSLGQGLEFLIYFQGNSAPDKSGLPSDRFSAERTGGSVSTLTIQRTQQEDSAVYLCASSSRGTDTQYFGPGTRLTVL.

This rearrangement joins TRBV6-4 to TRBJ1-5; D gene unclear. The germline V and J ends were trimmed by 3 bases and 0 bases, with 9 bases remaining between them. CDR3 length: 15 amino acids. CDR1 is MRHNA, CDR2 SNTAGT, per germline. CDR3 in DNA: TGTGCCAGCAGTGAAGAACACAATAGCAATCAGCCCCAGCATTTT. Its protein is CASSEEHNSNQPQHF.

The chain couples TRBV6-5 to TRBJ1-6; 8 nucleotides agree with TRBD1. V lost 6 bases, J lost 2 bases, and 3 bases stayed unmatched. The length of the CDR3 is 15 residues. CDR1 MNHEY and CDR2 SVGAGI come from the germline V gene. The CDR3 spells CASRNRGTYNSPLHF. The CDR3 region has the DNA TGTGCCAGCAGAAACAGGGGGACCTATAATTCACCCCTCCACTTT.

This clone was found a few times. The chain uses TRBV29-1 and TRBJ2-4, with 8 bases that match TRBD2. This CDR3 is 18 amino acids long. Germline V gene lookup returns CDR1 SQVTM and CDR2 ANQGSEA. J was trimmed by 4 bases and V by 7 bases; bases with no gene match: 21. The CDR3 loop reads CSEVGAAGREGHKNIQYF. For the CDR3, the DNA is TGCAGCGAGGTCGGAGCGGCAGGCCGGGAGGGCCATAAAAACATTCAGTACTTC.

V is TRBV5-1 and J is TRBJ2-5; 8 positions agree with TRBD1. The DNA end lines up better with TRBJ2-7; the J call may be wrong. CDR1 is SGHRS, CDR2 YFSETQ, per germline. The length of the CDR3 is 15 residues. The CDR3 coding sequence is TGCGCCAGCAGTTTAGGACAGGGTGTCTCCTACGAGCAGTACTTC. Protein: CASSLGQGVSYEQYF.

This clone turned up a few times. This chain joins TRBV19 and TRBJ2-1, with 15 bases fitting TRBD2. Germline V lookup: CDR1 LNHDA, CDR2 SQIVND (reference sequence). Unmatched junction bases numbered 9, after V lost 6 bases and J lost 9 bases. CDR3 size: 16 residues. The CDR3 sequence is CASSPRTSGRGGEQFF. The DNA for the CDR3 is TGTGCCAGTAGCCCTCGGACTAGCGGGAGGGGGGGTGAGCAGTTCTTC. Using reference TRBV19 and TRBJ2-1 for the parts outside the CDR3, the full variable domain is DGGITQSPKYLFRKEGQNVTLSCEQNLNHDAMYWYRQDPGQGLRLIYYSQIVNDFQKGDIAEGYSVSREKKESFPLTVTSAQKNPTAFYLCASSPRTSGRGGEQFFGPGTRLTVL.

The gene calls are TRBV7-8 and TRBJ2-7; a possible D gene is TRBD1 (6 bases). V gave up 3 bases and J gave up 3 bases, with 15 bases separating them. Germline V gene data show CDR1 as SGHVS and CDR2 as FQNEAQ. The CDR3 covers 15 residues. The CDR3 loop is CASSFGAGANYEQYF. The DNA for the CDR3 is TGTGCCAGCAGCTTCGGTGCAGGGGCGAACTACGAGCAGTACTTC.

The chain recombines TRBV19 with TRBJ2-1, with TRBD1 matching 8 bases. V dropped 6 bases and J dropped 1; count of bases not matched to a gene: 2. The CDR3 has 14 amino acids. Per germline, CDR1 LNHDA and CDR2 SQIVND (reference sequence). The CDR3 bases are TGTGCCAGTAGGGACAGGGCGTCCTACAATGAGCAGTTCTTC. It yields the protein CASRDRASYNEQFF. Full variable domain (outside the CDR3, taken from reference TRBV19 and TRBJ2-1): DGGITQSPKYLFRKEGQNVTLSCEQNLNHDAMYWYRQDPGQGLRLIYYSQIVNDFQKGDIAEGYSVSREKKESFPLTVTSAQKNPTAFYLCASRDRASYNEQFFGPGTRLTVL.

V is TRBV9 and J is TRBJ2-3; TRBD2 matches at 11 bases. Germline lookup yields CDR1 SGDLS and CDR2 YYNGEE. Germline trimming cut 4 bases from V and 5 bases from J; bases unmatched to any gene: 6. There are 15 residues in the CDR3. CDR3: CASSLTSGGIDTQYF. CDR3 coding DNA: TGTGCCAGCAGCCTTACTAGCGGGGGAATAGATACGCAGTATTTT.

This clone was seen once. The chain recombines TRBV5-1 with TRBJ1-2; maybe TRBD1 (5 bases). With 3 bases removed from V and 4 bases from J, the gap between germline ends came to 13 bases. This CDR3 spans 14 amino acids. CDR1 is SGHRS and CDR2 is YFSETQ in the germline V gene. The CDR3 DNA follows: TGCGCCAGCAGCTCCGGAGGGGAGCCCTATGGCTACACCTTC. Protein product: CASSSGGEPYGYTF. The full variable domain, rest sourced from reference TRBV5-1 and TRBJ1-2, is KAGVTQTPRYLIKTRGQQVTLSCSPISGHRSVSWYQQTPGQGLQFLFEYFSETQRNKGNFPGRFSGRQFSNSRSEMNVSTLELGDSALYLCASSSGGEPYGYTFGSGTRLTVV.

The chain carries TRBV2 and TRBJ2-3, with D perhaps matching TRBD1 (5 bases). CDR1 is SNHLY and CDR2 is FYNNEI in the germline V gene. V lost 2 bases and J lost 1, with 10 bases in between. This CDR3 spans 15 amino acids. CDR3 bases: TGTGCCAGCAGTGAACGGACAATGGGCACAGATACGCAGTATTTT. Translation gives CASSERTMGTDTQYF.

This chain links TRBV6-1 with TRBJ1-5, with D perhaps matching TRBD1 (5 bases). Trimming left V 2 bases short and J 7 bases short, with 15 bases between. The CDR3 sequence is 15 residues long. Germline assignment: CDR1 MNHNS and CDR2 SASEGT. The CDR3 nucleotides read TGTGCCAGCAGTGAAACAGGATTGATTGGGCAGCCCCAGCATTTT. Encoded protein: CASSETGLIGQPQHF.